These 18 T cell receptor beta chains originate from one sample sequenced in a study of regulatory T cells in long-lasting Graves disease. Time point noted: persistent/refractory GD, antithyroid drugs over 5 years with positive TRAb. Preparation of the TCR library used RNA extracted from PBMCs. HTBI primers from iRepertoire and Arm-PCR of CDR3 regions yielded the TCR beta libraries. TCRdb itself ran the multiplex PCR reads through MiXCR, one entry per CDR3 protein. The sample includes roughly 470,000 distinct CDR3 sequences, less than 25% of them seen just once. Sequencing was performed on peripheral blood mononuclear cells (PBMCs), taken when the disease was refractory, from a patient treated with antithyroid drugs. The receptors shown here come from a female donor with Graves disease.

This clonotype has at least ten counts. This chain links TRBV11-2 with TRBJ1-4; possibly TRBD1 for D (6 bases). The CDR3 runs 14 residues. V dropped 5 bases and J dropped 4 bases, with 11 bases sitting between them. Per germline, CDR1 SGHAT and CDR2 FQNNGV. The chain's CDR3 is CASSNWTVNEKLFF. CDR3 nucleotides: TGTGCCAGCAGCAATTGGACAGTTAATGAAAAACTGTTTTTT.

This clonotype was seen many times. The chain joins TRBV28 to TRBJ2-7; weak D call: TRBD1 (5 bases). Trimming pared 4 bases from V and 1 base from J, leaving 14 bases between. Per the germline V gene, CDR1 is MDHEN and CDR2 is SYDVKM. CDR3 size: 15 residues. The CDR3 loop reads CASSSRVRGSYEQYF. The CDR3 DNA is TGTGCCAGCAGTTCCAGGGTAAGGGGATCCTACGAGCAGTACTTC.

The table lists this clonotype with many counts. This rearrangement joins TRBV2 to TRBJ2-7; 11 bases map to TRBD2. This CDR3 is built from 14 residues. V lost 7 bases to trimming and J lost 3 bases; unmatched junction nucleotides: 5. In germline, CDR1 is SNHLY, CDR2 FYNNEI. CDR3: CASILTSGVYEQYF. The CDR3 DNA reads as TGTGCCAGCATTCTGACTAGCGGGGTCTACGAGCAGTACTTC.

This clonotype came up many times. The chain employs TRBV10-3 and TRBJ1-2, with a possible D match to TRBD1 (5 bases). V lost 0 bases and J lost 8, with 13 bases in between. Germline V gene sequence: CDR1 ENHRY, CDR2 SYGVKD. This CDR3 has 14 residues. As DNA, the CDR3 is TGTGCCATCAGTGAGTCGAGACAGCCCAACGGCTACACCTTC. It codes for CAISESRQPNGYTF.

V is TRBV7-6 and J is TRBJ2-7, with unresolved D. CDR3 length equals 14 residues. The germline V gene has CDR1 SGHVS and CDR2 FNYEAQ. Trimming shortened V by 3 bases and J by 0 bases, and 9 bases separated the two germline ends. The CDR3 DNA reads as TGTGCCAGCAGCTTTAAAGGCAGCTCCTACGAGCAGTACTTC. Encoded protein: CASSFKGSSYEQYF.

The CDR3 region is CASSEYGDSREAFF. The CDR3 DNA reads as TGTGCCAGCAGTGAATATGGGGATTCTAGGGAAGCTTTCTTT. The rearrangement links TRBV25-1 to TRBJ1-1; D gene ambiguous. V lost 0 bases to trimming and J lost 8 bases, with 13 bases between them. In germline, CDR1 is MGHDK, CDR2 SYGVNS. The CDR3 extends over 14 amino acids.

The table lists this clonotype with many counts. The CDR3 DNA sequence: TGTGCCAGCAGCCCCCAGGGAACCTACGAGCAGTACTTC. Protein sequence: CASSPQGTYEQYF. This chain connects TRBV6-2 or TRBV6-3 to TRBJ2-7, with D maybe TRBD1 (5 bases). Trimming took off 6 bases at V and 2 bases at J, with 11 bases between the two ends. Germline lookup yields CDR1 MNHEY and CDR2 SVGEGT. The CDR3 is made up of 13 amino acids.

This clonotype was observed a few times. The rearrangement links TRBV28 to TRBJ2-7, with D possibly TRBD1 on 7 matching bases. V dropped 9 bases and J dropped 1 base, with 10 bases sitting between them. This CDR3 spans 12 amino acids. The germline V gene has CDR1 MDHEN and CDR2 SYDVKM. This CDR3 reads CASQGGSYEQYF. The CDR3 DNA reads TGTGCCAGTCAGGGGGGTTCCTACGAGCAGTACTTC.

This clonotype was seen repeatedly, ten times or more. V and J are TRBV2 and TRBJ2-4, with D perhaps given as TRBD1 or TRBD2 (5 bases each). Deletions cut 2 bases from V and 4 bases from J, with 12 bases between. The CDR3 runs 15 residues. CDR1 SNHLY and CDR2 FYNNEI come from the germline V gene. CDR3 protein: CASSEIGANKNIQYF. The CDR3 coding sequence is TGTGCCAGCAGTGAAATCGGGGCAAATAAAAACATTCAGTACTTC. The whole variable domain, filled in from reference TRBV2 and TRBJ2-4, reads EPEVTQTPSHQVTQMGQEVILRCVPISNHLYFYWYRQILGQKVEFLVSFYNNEISEKSEIFDDQFSVERPDGSNFTLKIRSTKLEDSAMYFCASSEIGANKNIQYFGAGTRLSVL.

This clonotype was observed many times. The V gene is TRBV27, the J gene TRBJ1-1; D is perhaps TRBD1 (6 bases). Germline V lookup: CDR1 MNHEY, CDR2 SMNVEV (reference sequence). V lost 5 bases and J 11 bases, leaving 15 bases between the germline ends. The CDR3 spans 12 residues. The CDR3 DNA is TGTGCCAGCAGTCCATCCAGGGGTGGTGCTTTCTTT. Protein product: CASSPSRGGAFF.

This clonotype was observed at least ten times. For the CDR3, the DNA is TGTGCCAGTAGTATAGACCCCCGGGGGGCTCGCACTGAAGCTTTCTTT. This encodes CASSIDPRGARTEAFF. V and J are TRBV19 and TRBJ1-1; a possible D gene is TRBD1 (6 bases). CDR3 length: 16 amino acids. CDR1 and CDR2 from the germline V gene are LNHDA and SQIVND (reference sequence). V was clipped by 0 bases and J by 4 bases, with 15 bases between them.

This chain links TRBV2 with TRBJ2-3; D not certain. This CDR3 comprises 14 residues. V lost 6 bases to trimming and J lost 6 bases, with 16 bases between them. Germline values: CDR1 SNHLY, CDR2 FYNNEI. CDR3 DNA: TGTGCCAGCAGCGAAACTTGGGTGGTGGATACGCAGTATTTT. Protein: CASSETWVVDTQYF.

This clonotype was observed many times. The chain combines TRBV28 with TRBJ1-3; D not certain. CDR1 is MDHEN, CDR2 SYDVKM, per germline. With 2 bases removed from V and 0 bases from J, the gap between germline ends came to 5 bases. The CDR3 sequence is 14 residues long. The chain's CDR3 is CASSLGSSGNTIYF. The DNA of the CDR3 is TGTGCCAGCAGTTTAGGCAGCTCTGGAAACACCATATATTTT.

The rearrangement joins TRBV10-2 to TRBJ2-7; no clear D. The CDR3 has 12 residues. Germline-derived CDR1 and CDR2 are WSHSY and SAAADI. V was shortened by 7 bases and J by 5 bases, with 12 bases between the two germline ends. The CDR3 DNA reads as TGCGCCAGCATTGGGGTTTCCCACGAGCAGTACTTC. Translated: CASIGVSHEQYF.

Remarks on this clonotype: One end of the junction does not line up with germline, which may come from a read error. The rearrangement uses TRBV25-1 and TRBJ2-4; TRBD2 is a possible D gene (6 bases). This CDR3 has 18 residues. Germline-derived CDR1 and CDR2 are MGHDK and SYGVNS. The CDR3 DNA reads TGTGCCAGCAGTGACCCCCAGGGAATGGGGCTAGCGAAAAACATTCAGTACTTT. It specifies CASSDPQGMGLAKNIQYF.

This clonotype has more than one count but fewer than ten. This sequence joins TRBV28 and TRBJ2-3; 7 bases are a match to TRBD1. CDR1 is MDHEN and CDR2 is SYDVKM in the germline V gene. V shed 5 bases and J 5 bases; nucleotides not matched to a gene: 13. The CDR3 totals 16 residues. The CDR3 here is CASSLGQARTKDTQYF. The CDR3 coding sequence is TGTGCCAGCAGTCTTGGACAGGCTAGGACGAAAGATACGCAGTATTTT.

This clonotype was observed a few times. This chain joins TRBV27 and TRBJ1-6; 9 bases match TRBD1. Germline assignment: CDR1 MNHEY and CDR2 SMNVEV (reference sequence). V was clipped by 4 bases and J by 7 bases; unmatched bases: 8. This CDR3 has 16 residues. The CDR3 region has the DNA TGTGCCAGCAGTTACACCCCCGACAGGGGGAATTCACCCCTCCACTTT. This gives the protein CASSYTPDRGNSPLHF.

This clonotype has ten or more counts. This chain joins TRBV19 and TRBJ1-4; D ambiguous. Trimming removed 1 base at V and 1 base at J, with 10 bases between. Germline CDR1 and CDR2: LNHDA and SQIVND (reference sequence). CDR3 length: 16 residues. CDR3 sequence (DNA): TGTGCCAGTAGTATAGGCCCAGCTGGAACTAATGAAAAACTGTTTTTT. Protein sequence: CASSIGPAGTNEKLFF.